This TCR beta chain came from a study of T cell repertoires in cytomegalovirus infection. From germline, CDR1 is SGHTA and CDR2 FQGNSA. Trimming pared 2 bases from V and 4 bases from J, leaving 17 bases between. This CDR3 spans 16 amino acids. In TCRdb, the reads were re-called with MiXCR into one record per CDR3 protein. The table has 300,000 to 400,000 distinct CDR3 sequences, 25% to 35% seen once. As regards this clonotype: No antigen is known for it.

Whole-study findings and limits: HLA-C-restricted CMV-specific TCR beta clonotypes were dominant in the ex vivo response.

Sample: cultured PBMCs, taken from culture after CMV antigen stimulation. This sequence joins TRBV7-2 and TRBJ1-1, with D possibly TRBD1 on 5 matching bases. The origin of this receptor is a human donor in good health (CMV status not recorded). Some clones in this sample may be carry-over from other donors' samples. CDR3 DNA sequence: TGTGCCAGCAGCTTACAAGGCCGAGGGGTGGGCACTGAAGCTTTCTTT. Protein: CASSLQGRGVGTEAFF.